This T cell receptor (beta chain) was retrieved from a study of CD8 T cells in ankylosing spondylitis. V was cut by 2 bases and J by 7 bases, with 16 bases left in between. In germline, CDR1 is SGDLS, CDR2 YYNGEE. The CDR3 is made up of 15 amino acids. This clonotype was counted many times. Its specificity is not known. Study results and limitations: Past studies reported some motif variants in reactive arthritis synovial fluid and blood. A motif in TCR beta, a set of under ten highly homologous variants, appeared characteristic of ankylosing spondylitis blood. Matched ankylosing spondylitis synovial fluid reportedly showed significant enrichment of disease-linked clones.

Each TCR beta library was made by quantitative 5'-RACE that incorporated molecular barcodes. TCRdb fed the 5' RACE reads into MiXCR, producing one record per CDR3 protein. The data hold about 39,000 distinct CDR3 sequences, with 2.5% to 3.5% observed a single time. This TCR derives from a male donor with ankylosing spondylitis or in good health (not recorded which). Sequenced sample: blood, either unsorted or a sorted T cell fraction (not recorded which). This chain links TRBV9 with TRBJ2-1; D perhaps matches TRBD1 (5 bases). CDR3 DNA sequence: TGTGCCAGCAGCGTCAGGGCAGGGCCCCCTAATGAGCAGTTCTTC. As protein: CASSVRAGPPNEQFF.